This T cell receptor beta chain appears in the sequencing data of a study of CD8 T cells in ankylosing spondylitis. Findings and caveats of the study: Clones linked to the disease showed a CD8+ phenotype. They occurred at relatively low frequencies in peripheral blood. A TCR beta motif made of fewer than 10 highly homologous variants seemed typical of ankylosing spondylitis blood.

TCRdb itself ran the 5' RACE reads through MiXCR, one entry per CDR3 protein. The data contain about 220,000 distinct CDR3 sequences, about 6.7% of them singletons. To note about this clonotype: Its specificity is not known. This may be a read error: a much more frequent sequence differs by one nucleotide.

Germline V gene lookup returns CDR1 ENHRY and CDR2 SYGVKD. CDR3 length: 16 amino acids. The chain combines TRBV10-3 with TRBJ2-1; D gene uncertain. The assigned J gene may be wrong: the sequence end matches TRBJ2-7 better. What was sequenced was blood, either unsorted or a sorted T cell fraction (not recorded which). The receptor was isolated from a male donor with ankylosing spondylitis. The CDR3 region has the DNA TGTGCCATCAGTGAGAAAGGCTCCTTCTCCTACAATGAGCAGTACTTC. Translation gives CAISEKGSFSYNEQYF.